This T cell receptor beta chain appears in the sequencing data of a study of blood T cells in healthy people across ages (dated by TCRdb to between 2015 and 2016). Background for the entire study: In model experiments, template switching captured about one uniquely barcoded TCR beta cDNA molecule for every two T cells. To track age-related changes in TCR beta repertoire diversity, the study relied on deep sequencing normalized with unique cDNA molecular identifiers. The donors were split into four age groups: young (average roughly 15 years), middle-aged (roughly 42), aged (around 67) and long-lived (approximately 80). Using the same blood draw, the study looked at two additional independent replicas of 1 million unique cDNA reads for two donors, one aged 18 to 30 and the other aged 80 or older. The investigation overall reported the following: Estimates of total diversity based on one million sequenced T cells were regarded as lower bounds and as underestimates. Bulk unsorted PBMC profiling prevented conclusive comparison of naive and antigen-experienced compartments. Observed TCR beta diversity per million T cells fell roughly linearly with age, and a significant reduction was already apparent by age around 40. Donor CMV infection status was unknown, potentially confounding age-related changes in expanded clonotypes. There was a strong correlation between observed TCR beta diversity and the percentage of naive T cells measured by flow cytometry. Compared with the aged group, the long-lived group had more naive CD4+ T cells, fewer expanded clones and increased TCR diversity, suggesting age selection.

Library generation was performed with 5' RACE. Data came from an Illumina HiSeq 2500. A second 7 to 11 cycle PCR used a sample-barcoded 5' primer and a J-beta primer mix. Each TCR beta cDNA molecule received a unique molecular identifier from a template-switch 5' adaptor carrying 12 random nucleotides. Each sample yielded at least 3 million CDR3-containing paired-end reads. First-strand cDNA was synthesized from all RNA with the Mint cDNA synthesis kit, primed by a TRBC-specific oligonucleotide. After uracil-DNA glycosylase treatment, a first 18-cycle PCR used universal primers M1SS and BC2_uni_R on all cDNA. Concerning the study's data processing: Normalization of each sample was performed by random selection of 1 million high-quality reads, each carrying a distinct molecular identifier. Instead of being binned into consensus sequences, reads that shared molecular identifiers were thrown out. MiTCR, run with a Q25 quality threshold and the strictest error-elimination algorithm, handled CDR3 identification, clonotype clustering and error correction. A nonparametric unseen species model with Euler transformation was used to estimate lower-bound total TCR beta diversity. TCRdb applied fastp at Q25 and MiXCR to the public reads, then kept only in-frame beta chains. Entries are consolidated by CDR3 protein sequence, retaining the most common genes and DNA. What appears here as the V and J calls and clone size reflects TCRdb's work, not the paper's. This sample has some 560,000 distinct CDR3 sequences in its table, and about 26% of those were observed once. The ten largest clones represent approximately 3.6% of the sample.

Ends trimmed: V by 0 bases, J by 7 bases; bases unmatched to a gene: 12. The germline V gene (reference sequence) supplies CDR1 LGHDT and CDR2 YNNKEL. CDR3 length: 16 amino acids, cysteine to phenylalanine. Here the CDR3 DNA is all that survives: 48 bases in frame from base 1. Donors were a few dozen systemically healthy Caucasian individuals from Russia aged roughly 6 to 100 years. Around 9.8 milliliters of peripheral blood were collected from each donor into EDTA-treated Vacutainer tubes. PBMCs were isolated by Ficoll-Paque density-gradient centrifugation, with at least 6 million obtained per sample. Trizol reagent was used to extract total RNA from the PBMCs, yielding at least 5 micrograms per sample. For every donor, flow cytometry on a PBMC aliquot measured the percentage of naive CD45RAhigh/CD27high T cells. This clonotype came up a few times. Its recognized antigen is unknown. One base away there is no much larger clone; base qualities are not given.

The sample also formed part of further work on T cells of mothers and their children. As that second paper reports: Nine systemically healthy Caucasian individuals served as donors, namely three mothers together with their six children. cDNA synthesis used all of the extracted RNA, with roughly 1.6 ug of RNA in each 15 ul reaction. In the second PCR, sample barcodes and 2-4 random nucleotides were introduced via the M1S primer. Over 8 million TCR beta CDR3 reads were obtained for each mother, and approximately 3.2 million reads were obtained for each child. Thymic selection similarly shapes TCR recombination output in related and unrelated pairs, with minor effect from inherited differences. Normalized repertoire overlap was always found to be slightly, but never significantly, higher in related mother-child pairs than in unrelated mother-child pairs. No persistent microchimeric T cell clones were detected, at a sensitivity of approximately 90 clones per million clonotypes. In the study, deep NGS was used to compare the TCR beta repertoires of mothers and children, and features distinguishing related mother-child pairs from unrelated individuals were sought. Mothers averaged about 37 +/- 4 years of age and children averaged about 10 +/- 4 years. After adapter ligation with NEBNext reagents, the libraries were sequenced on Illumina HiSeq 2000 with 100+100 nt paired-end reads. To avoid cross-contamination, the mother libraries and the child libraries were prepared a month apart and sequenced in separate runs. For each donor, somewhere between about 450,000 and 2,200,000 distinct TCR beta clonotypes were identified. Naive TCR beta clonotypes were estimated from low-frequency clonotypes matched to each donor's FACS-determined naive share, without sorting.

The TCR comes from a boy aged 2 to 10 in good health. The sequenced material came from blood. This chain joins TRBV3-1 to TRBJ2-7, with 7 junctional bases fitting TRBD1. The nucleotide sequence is TGTGCCAGCAGCCAAGATCGAAGACAGGGTAGGGAGGAGCAGTACTTC. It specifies CASSQDRRQGREEQYF.